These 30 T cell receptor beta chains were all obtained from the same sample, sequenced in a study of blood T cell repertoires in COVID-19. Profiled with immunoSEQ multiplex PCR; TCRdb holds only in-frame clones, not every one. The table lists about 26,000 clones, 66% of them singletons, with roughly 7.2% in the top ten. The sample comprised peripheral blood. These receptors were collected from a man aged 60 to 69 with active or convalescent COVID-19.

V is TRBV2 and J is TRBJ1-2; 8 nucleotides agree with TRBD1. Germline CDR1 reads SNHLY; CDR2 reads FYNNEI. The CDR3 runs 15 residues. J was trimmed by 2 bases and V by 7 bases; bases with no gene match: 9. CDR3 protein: CASTGRDRWNYGYTF. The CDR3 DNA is TGTGCCAGCACCGGCCGGGACAGGTGGAACTATGGCTACACCTTC.

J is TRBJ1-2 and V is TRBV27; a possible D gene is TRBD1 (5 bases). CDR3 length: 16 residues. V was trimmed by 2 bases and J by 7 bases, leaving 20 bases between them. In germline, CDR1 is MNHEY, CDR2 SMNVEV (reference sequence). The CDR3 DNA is TGTGCCAGCAGTTTACTATCCGGCAGGGCGGTAGTTGGCTACACCTTC. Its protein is CASSLLSGRAVVGYTF.

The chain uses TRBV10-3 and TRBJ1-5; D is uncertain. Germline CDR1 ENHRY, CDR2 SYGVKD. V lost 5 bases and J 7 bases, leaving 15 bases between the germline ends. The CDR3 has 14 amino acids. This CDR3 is CAISLGGYEQPQHF. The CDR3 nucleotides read TGTGCCATCAGTCTGGGAGGGTACGAACAGCCCCAGCATTTT.

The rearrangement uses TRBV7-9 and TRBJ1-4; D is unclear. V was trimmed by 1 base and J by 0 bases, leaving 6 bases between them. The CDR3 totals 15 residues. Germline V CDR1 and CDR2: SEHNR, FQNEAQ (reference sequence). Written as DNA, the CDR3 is TGTGCCAGCAGCTTAGGTGGCACAACTAATGAAAAACTGTTTTTT. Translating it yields CASSLGGTTNEKLFF.

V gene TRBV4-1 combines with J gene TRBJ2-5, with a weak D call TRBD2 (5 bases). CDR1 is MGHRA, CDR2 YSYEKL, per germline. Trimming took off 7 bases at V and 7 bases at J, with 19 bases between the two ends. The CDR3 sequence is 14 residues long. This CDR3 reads CASTREIISGTQYF. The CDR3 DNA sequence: TGCGCCAGCACTAGGGAGATAATAAGCGGGACCCAGTACTTC.

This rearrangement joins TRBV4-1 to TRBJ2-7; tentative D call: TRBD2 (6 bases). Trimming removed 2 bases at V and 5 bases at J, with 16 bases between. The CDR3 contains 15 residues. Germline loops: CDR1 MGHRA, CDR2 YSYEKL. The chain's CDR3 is CASSQYVLGRNEQYF. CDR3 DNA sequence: TGCGCCAGCAGCCAATATGTCCTAGGGAGGAACGAGCAGTACTTC.

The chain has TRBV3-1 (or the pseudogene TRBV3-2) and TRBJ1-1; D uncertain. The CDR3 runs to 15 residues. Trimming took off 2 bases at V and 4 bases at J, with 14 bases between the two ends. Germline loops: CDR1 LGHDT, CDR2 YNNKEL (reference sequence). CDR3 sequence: CASSQYSGWGTEAFF. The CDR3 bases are TGTGCCAGCAGCCAATATTCGGGATGGGGCACTGAAGCTTTCTTT.

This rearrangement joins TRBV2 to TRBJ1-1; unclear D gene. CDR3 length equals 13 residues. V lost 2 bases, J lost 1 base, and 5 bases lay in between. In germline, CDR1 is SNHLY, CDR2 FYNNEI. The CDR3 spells CASSELPNTEAFF. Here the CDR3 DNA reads TGTGCCAGCAGTGAACTACCGAACACTGAAGCTTTCTTT. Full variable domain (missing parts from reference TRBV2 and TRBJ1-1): EPEVTQTPSHQVTQMGQEVILRCVPISNHLYFYWYRQILGQKVEFLVSFYNNEISEKSEIFDDQFSVERPDGSNFTLKIRSTKLEDSAMYFCASSELPNTEAFFGQGTRLTVV.

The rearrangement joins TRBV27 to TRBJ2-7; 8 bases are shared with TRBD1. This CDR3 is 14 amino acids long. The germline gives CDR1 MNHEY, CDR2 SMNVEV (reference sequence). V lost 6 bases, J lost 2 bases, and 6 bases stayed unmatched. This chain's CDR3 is CASRTGALAYEQYF. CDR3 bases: TGTGCCAGCAGGACAGGGGCTCTAGCCTACGAGCAGTACTTC.

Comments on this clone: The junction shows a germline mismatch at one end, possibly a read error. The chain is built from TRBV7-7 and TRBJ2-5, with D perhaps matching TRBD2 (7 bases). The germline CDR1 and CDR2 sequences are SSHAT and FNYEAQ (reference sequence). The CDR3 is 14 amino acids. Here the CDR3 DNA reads TGTGCTAGCAGCCGTGGCAGGGGAGGGGAGACCCAGTACTTC. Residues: CASSRGRGGETQYF.

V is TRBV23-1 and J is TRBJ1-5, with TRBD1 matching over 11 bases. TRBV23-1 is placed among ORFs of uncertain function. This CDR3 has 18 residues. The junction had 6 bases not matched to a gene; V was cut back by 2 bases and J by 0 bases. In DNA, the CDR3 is TGCGCCAGCAGTCAAACAGGGACAGGGGGACGTAGCAATCAGCCCCAGCATTTT. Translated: CASSQTGTGGRSNQPQHF.

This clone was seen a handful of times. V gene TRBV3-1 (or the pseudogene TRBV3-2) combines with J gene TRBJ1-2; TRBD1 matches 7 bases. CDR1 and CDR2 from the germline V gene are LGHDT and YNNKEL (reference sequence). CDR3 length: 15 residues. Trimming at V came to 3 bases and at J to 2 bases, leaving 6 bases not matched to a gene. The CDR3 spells CASSQAVQGNYGYTF. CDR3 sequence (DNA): TGTGCCAGCAGCCAGGCGGTACAGGGGAACTATGGCTACACCTTC.

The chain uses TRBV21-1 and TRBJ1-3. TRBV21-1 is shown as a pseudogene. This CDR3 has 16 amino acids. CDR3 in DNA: TGTGCCAGCAGCAAAAAAACCGCGTTGCGTGGAAACACCATATATTTT. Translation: CASSKKTALRGNTIYF.

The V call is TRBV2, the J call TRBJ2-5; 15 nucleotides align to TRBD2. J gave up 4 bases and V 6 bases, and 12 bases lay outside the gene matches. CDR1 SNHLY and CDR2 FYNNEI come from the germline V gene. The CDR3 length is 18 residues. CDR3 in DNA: TGTGCCAGCAGGGGCCGGGGACTAGCGGGGGGTCGATTAGAGACCCAGTACTTC. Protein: CASRGRGLAGGRLETQYF.

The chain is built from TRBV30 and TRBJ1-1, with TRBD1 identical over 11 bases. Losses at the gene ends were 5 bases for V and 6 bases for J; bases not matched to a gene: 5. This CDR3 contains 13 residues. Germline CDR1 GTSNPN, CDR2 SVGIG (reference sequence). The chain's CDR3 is CAWGRGQGAEAFF. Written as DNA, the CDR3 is TGTGCCTGGGGACGGGGACAGGGGGCTGAAGCTTTCTTT.

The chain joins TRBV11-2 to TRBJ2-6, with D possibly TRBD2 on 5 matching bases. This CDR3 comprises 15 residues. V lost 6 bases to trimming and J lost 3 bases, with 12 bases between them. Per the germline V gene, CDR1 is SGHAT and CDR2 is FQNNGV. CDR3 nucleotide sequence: TGTGCCAGCAGTCCCCGGGATATTGGGGCCAACGTCCTGACTTTC. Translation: CASSPRDIGANVLTF.

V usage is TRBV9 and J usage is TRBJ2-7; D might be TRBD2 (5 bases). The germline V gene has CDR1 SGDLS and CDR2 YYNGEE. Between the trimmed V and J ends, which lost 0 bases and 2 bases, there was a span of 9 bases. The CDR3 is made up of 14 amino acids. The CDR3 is CASSVGVATYEQYF. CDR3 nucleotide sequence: TGTGCCAGCAGCGTAGGTGTAGCGACCTACGAGCAGTACTTC.

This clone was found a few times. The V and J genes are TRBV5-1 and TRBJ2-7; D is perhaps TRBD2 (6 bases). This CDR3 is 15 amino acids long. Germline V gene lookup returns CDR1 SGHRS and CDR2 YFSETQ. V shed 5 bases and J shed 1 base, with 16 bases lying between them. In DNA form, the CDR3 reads TGCGCCAGCAGGCTCCGGGACGGACTATCCTACGAGCAGTACTTC. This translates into CASRLRDGLSYEQYF.

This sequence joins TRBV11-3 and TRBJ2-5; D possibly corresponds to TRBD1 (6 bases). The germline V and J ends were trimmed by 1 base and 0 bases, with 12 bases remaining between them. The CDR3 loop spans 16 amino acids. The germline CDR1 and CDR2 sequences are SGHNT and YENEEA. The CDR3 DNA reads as TGTGCCAGCAGCTTAGGTCCACAGGGAAACCAAGAGACCCAGTACTTC. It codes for CASSLGPQGNQETQYF.

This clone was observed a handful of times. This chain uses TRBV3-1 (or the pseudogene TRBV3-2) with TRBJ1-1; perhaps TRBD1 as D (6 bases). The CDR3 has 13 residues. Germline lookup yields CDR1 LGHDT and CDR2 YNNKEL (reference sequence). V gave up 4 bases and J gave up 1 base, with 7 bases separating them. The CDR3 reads CASSRDTNTEAFF. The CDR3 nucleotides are TGTGCCAGCAGCCGGGACACGAACACTGAAGCTTTCTTT.

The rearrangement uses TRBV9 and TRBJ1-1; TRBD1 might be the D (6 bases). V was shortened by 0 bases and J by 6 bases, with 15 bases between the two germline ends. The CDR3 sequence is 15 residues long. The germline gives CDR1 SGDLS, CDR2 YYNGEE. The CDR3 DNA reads TGTGCCAGCAGCGTAGAAGGACAGAGGGCTGCTGAAGCTTTCTTT. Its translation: CASSVEGQRAAEAFF.

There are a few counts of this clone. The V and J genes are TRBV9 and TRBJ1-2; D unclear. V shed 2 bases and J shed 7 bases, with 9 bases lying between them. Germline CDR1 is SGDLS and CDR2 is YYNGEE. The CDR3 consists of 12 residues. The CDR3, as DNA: TGTGCCAGCAGCGTCAGTGGCGGTGGCTACACCTTC. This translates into CASSVSGGGYTF.

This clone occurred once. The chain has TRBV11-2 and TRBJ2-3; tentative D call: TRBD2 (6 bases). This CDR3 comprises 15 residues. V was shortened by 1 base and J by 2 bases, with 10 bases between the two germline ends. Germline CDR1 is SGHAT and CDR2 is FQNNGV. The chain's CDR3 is CASSLGRADTDTQYF. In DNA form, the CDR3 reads TGTGCCAGCAGCTTAGGGAGGGCTGACACAGATACGCAGTATTTT.

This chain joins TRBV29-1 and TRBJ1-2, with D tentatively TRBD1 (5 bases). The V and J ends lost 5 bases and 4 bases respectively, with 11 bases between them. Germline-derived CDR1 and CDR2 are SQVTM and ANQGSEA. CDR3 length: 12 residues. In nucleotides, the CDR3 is TGCAGCGTTTACCAGGGCCGCTATGGCTACACCTTC. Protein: CSVYQGRYGYTF.

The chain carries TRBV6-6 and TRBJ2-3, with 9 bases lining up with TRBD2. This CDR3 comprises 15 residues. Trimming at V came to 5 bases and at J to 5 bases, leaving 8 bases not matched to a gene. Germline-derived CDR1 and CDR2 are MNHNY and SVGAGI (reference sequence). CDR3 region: CASSLSGRGGDTQYF. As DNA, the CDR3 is TGTGCCAGCAGTCTTAGCGGGAGAGGCGGAGATACGCAGTATTTT.

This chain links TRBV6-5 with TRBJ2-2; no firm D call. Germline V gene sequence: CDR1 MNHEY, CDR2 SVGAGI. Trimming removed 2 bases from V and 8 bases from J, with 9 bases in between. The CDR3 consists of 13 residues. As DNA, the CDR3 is TGTGCCAGCAGTTACCCGACTGCTGGGGAGCTGTTTTTT. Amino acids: CASSYPTAGELFF.

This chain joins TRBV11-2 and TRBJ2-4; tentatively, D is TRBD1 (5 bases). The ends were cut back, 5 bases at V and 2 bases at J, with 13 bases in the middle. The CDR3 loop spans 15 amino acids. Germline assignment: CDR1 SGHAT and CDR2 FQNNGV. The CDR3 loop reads CASSPLKGPKNIQYF. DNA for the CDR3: TGTGCCAGCAGCCCTCTTAAGGGGCCCAAAAACATTCAGTACTTC.

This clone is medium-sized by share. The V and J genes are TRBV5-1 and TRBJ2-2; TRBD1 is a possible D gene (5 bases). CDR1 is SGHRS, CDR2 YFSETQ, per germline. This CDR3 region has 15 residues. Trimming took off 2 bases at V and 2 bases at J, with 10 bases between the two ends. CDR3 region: CASSLGGANTGELFF. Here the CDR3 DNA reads TGCGCCAGCAGCTTAGGTGGGGCTAACACCGGGGAGCTGTTTTTT.

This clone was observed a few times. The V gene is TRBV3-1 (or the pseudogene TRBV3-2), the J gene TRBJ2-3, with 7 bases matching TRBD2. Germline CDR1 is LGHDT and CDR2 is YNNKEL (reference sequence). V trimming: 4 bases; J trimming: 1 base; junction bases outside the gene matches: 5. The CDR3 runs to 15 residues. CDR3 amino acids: CASSPRGGGTDTQYF. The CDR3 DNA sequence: TGTGCCAGCAGCCCCCGGGGAGGGGGCACAGATACGCAGTATTTT.

The CDR3 protein is CASSRPGQGIYEQYF. The DNA of the CDR3 is TGTGCCAGCAGTCGTCCGGGACAGGGTATCTACGAGCAGTACTTC. The rearrangement joins TRBV2 to TRBJ2-7, with 9 bases aligning to TRBD1. V lost 5 bases, J lost 3 bases, and 8 bases stayed unmatched. The CDR3 has 15 residues. CDR1 and CDR2 (germline): SNHLY, FYNNEI.